This T cell receptor (beta chain) originates from a study of spatial heterogeneity in lung cancer. In TCRdb, the 5' RACE reads were re-called with MiXCR into one record per CDR3 protein. This table holds about 4,100 distinct CDR3 sequences, 20% to 25% found once. This clonotype turned up a few times. This beta chain is a stray sequence in a library constructed for alpha chains; its clone size is not meaningful. J gave up 6 bases and V 3 bases, and 2 bases lay outside the gene matches. Germline V gives CDR1 SGHDN, CDR2 FVKESK. This CDR3 region has 12 residues. Sample time point: sample taken at primary tumor resection. Sequencing was performed on whole RNA extracted from tumor and nontumor lung tissue, or from frozen PBMC, and the material was left unsorted.

The clonotype was recovered from a female donor with early-stage non-small cell lung cancer. This chain uses TRBV14 with TRBJ2-7; 7 bases are a match to TRBD1. The sequences come from PBMCs, collected at surgery. The CDR3 is CASSHDRAEQYF. The CDR3 nucleotides read TGTGCCAGCAGCCACGACAGGGCCGAGCAGTACTTC.